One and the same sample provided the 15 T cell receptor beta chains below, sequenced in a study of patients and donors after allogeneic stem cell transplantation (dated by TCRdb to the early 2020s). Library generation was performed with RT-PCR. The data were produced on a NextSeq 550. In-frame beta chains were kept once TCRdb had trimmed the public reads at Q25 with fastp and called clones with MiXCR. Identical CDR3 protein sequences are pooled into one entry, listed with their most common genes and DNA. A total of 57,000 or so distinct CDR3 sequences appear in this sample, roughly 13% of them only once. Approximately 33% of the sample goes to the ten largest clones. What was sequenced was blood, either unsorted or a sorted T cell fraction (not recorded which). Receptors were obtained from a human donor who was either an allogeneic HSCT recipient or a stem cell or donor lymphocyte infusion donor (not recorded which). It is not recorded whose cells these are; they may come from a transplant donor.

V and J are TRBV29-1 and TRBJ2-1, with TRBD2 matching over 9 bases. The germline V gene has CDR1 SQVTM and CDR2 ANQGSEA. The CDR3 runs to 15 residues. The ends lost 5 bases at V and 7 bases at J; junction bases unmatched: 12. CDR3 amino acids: CSVRALAGARNEQFF. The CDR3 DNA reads TGCAGCGTTAGAGCGTTAGCGGGAGCGCGGAATGAGCAGTTCTTC.

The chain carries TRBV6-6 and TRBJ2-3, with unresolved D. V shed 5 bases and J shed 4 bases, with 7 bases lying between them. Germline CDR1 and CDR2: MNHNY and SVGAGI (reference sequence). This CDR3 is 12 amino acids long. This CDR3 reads CASSPSSDTQYF. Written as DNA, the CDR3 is TGTGCCAGCAGTCCGAGCTCAGATACGCAGTATTTT.

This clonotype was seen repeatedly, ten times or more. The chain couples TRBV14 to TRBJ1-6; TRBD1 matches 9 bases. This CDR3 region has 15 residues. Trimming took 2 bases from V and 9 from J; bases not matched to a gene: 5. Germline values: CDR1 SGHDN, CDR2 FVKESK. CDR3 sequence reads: CASSQPGQGGSPLHF. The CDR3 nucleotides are TGTGCCAGCAGCCAACCGGGACAGGGTGGTTCACCCCTCCACTTT.

The CDR3 bases are TGTGCCAGCAGCTTTCACGGAGCCTACGAGCAGTACTTC. This gives the protein CASSFHGAYEQYF. The chain combines TRBV7-6 with TRBJ2-7; no clear D gene. Germline V CDR1 and CDR2: SGHVS, FNYEAQ. The CDR3 runs 13 residues. Trimming left V 3 bases short and J 2 bases short, with 8 bases between.

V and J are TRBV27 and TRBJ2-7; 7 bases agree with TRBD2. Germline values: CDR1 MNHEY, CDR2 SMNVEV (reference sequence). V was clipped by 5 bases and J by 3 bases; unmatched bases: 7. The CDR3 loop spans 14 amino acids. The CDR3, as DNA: TGTGCCAGCAGTGCCGGGGGGAACGGCTACGAGCAGTACTTC. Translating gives CASSAGGNGYEQYF.

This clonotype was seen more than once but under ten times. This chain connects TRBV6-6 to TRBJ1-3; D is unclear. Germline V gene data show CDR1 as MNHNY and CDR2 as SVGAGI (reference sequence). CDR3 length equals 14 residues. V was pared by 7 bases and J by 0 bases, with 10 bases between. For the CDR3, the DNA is TGTGCCAGCACCTCGACGGTCTCTGGAAACACCATATATTTT. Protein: CASTSTVSGNTIYF.

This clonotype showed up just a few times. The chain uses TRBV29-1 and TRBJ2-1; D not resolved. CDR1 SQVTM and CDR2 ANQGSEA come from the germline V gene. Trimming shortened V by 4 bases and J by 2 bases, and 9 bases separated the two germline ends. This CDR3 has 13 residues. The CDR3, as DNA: TGCAGCGTTGCTTTGGGTCCCTACAATGAGCAGTTCTTC. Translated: CSVALGPYNEQFF.

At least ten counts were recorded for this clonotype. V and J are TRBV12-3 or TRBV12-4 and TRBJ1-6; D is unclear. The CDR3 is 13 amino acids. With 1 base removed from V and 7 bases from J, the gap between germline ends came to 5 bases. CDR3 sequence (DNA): TGTGCCAGCAGTTTAGTGGAAAATTCACCCCTCCACTTT. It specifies CASSLVENSPLHF.

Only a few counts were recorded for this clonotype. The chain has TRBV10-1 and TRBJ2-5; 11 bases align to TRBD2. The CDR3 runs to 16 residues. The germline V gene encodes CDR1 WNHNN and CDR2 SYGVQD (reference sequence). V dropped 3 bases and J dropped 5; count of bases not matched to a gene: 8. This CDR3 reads CASSELAGAIWETQYF. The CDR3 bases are TGCGCCAGCAGTGAACTAGCGGGAGCCATTTGGGAGACCCAGTACTTC.

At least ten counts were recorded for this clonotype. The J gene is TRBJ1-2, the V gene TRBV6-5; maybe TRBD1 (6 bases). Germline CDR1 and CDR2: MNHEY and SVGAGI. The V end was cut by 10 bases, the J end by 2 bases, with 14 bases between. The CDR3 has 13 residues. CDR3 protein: CATVDRPNYGYTF. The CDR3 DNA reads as TGTGCCACCGTGGACAGACCAAACTATGGCTACACCTTC.

The CDR3 nucleotides read TGTGCCAGCAGCTTAGGGCGCAGCACGAATACCTACTCTGGGGCCAACGTCCTGACTTTC. This encodes CASSLGRSTNTYSGANVLTF. V usage is TRBV7-6 and J usage is TRBJ2-6; no firm D call. CDR3 length: 20 amino acids. V gave up 1 base and J gave up 0 bases, with 19 bases separating them. The germline V gene has CDR1 SGHVS and CDR2 FNYEAQ. The variable domain in full, with the rest retrieved from reference TRBV7-6 and TRBJ2-6, is GAGVSQSPRYKVTKRGQDVALRCDPISGHVSLYWYRQALGQGPEFLTYFNYEAQQDKSGLPNDRFSAERPEGSISTLTIQRTEQRDSAMYRCASSLGRSTNTYSGANVLTFGAGSRLTVL.

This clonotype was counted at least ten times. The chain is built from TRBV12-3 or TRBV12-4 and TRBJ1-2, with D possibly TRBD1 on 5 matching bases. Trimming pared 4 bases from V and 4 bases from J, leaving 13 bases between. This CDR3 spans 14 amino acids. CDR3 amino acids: CASSSTDFGYGYTF. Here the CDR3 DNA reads TGTGCCAGCAGTTCGACAGACTTCGGCTATGGCTACACCTTC.

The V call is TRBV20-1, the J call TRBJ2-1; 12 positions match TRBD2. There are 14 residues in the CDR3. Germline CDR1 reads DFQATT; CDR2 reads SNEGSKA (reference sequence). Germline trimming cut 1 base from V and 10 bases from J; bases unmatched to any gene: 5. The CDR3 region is CSARGLAGDWEQFF. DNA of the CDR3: TGCAGTGCTAGAGGACTAGCGGGAGACTGGGAGCAGTTCTTC.

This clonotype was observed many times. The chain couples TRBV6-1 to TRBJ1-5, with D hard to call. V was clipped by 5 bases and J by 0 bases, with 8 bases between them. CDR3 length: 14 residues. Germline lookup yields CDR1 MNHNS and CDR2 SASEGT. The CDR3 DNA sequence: TGTGCCAGCAGTTACGATTATAGCAATCAGCCCCAGCATTTT. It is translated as CASSYDYSNQPQHF.

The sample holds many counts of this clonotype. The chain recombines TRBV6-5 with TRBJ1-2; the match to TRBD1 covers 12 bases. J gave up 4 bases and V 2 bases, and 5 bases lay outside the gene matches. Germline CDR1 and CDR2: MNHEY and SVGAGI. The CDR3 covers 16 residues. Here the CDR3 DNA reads TGTGCCAGCAGTTACAGGGACAGGGGGCCCTTCTATGGCTACACCTTC. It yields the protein CASSYRDRGPFYGYTF.